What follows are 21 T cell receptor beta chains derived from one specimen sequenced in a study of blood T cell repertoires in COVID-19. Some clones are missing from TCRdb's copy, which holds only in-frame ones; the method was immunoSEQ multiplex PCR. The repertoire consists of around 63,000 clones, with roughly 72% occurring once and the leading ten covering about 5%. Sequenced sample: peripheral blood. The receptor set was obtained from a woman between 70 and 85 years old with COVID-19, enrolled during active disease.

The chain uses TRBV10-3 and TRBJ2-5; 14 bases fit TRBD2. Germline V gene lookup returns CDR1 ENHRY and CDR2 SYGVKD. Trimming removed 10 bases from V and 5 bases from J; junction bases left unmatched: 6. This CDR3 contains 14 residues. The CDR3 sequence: CATGTSGSRETQYF. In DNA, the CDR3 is TGTGCCACCGGGACTAGCGGGAGTCGGGAGACCCAGTACTTC.

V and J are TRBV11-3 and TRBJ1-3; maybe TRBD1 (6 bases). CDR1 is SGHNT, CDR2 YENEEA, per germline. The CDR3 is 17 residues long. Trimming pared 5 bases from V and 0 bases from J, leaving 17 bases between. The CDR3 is CASSALGGPTSGNTIYF. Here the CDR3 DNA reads TGTGCCAGCAGCGCCCTGGGGGGGCCCACCTCTGGAAACACCATATATTTT.

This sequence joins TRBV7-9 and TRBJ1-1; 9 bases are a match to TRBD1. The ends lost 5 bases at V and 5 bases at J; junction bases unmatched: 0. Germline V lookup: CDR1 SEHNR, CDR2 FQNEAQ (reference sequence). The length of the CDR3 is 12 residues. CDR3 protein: CASSGQGTEAFF. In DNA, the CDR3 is TGTGCCAGCAGCGGACAGGGGACTGAAGCTTTCTTT.

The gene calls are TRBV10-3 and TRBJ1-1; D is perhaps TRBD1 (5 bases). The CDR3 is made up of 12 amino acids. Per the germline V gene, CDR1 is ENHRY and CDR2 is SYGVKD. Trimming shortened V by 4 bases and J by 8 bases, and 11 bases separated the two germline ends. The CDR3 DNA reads TGTGCCATCAGTGGCGGGGCTCCGGAAGCTTTCTTT. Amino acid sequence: CAISGGAPEAFF.

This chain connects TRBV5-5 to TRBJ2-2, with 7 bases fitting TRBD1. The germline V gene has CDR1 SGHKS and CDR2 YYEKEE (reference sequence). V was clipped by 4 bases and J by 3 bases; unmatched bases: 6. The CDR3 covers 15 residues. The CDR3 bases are TGTGCCAGCAGCACGACAGGGTCCCACACCGGGGAGCTGTTTTTT. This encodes CASSTTGSHTGELFF.

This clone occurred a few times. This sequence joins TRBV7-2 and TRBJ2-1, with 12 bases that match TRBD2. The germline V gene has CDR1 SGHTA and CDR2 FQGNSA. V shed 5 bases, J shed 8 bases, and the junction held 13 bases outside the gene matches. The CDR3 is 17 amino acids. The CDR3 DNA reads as TGTGCCAGCAGCAAGAACCTAGCGGGAGGGTTCGGGGATGAGCAGTTCTTC. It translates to CASSKNLAGGFGDEQFF.

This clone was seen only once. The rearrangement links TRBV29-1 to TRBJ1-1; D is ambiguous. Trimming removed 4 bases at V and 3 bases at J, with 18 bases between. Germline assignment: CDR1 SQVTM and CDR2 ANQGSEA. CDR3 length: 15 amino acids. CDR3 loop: CSVVTPMGLYTEAFF. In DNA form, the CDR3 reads TGCAGCGTTGTAACGCCGATGGGCCTGTACACTGAAGCTTTCTTT.

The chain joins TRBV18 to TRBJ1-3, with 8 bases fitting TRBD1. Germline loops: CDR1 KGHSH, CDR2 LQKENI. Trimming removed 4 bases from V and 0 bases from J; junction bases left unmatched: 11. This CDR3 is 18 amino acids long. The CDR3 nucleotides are TGTGCCAGCTCACTCAAAGCCCAGGGGGCCAGCTCTGGAAACACCATATATTTT. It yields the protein CASSLKAQGASSGNTIYF. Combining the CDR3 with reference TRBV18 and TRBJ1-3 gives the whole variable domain NAGVMQNPRHLVRRRGQEARLRCSPMKGHSHVYWYRQLPEEGLKFMVYLQKENIIDESGMPKERFSAEFPKEGPSILRIQQVVRGDSAAYFCASSLKAQGASSGNTIYFGEGSWLTVV.

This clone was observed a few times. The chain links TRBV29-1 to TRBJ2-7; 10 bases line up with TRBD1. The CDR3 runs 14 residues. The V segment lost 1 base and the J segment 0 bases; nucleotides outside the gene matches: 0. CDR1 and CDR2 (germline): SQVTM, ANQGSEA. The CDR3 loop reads CSVEGTGGSYEQYF. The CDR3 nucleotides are TGCAGCGTTGAAGGGACAGGGGGCTCCTACGAGCAGTACTTC.

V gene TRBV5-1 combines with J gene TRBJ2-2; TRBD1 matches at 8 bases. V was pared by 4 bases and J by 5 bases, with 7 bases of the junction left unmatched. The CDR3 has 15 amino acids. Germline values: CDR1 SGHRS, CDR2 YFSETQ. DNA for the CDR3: TGCGCCAGCAGCATCGGACAGGGTGGGACCGGGGAGCTGTTTTTT. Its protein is CASSIGQGGTGELFF. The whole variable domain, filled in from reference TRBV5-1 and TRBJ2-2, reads KAGVTQTPRYLIKTRGQQVTLSCSPISGHRSVSWYQQTPGQGLQFLFEYFSETQRNKGNFPGRFSGRQFSNSRSEMNVSTLELGDSALYLCASSIGQGGTGELFFGEGSRLTVL.

CDR3 amino acids: CASRGGQGVFGNTIYF. The CDR3 nucleotides are TGTGCCAGTAGGGGAGGACAGGGGGTTTTTGGAAACACCATATATTTT. The J gene is TRBJ1-3, the V gene TRBV19; 10 bases align to TRBD1. Germline CDR1 LNHDA, CDR2 SQIVND (reference sequence). There are 16 residues in the CDR3. Trimming at V came to 6 bases and at J to 3 bases, leaving 8 bases not matched to a gene.

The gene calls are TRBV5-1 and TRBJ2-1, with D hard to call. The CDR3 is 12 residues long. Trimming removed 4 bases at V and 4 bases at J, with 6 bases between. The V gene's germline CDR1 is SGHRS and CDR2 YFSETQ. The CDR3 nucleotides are TGCGCCAGCAGCCCCACTTACAATGAGCAGTTCTTC. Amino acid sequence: CASSPTYNEQFF.

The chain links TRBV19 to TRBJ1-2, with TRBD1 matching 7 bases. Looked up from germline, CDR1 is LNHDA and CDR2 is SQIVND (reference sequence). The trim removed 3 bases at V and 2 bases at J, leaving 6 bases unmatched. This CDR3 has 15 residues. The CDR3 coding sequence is TGTGCCAGTAGTATCCTAGAACAGGGGAACTATGGCTACACCTTC. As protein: CASSILEQGNYGYTF.

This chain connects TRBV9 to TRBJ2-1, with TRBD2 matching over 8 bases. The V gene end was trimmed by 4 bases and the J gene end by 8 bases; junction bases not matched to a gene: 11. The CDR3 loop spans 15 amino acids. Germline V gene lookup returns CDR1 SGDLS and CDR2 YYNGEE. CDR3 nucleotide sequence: TGTGCCAGCAGCCCCCGTTTTAGCGGGGTCTATGAGCAGTTCTTC. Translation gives CASSPRFSGVYEQFF.

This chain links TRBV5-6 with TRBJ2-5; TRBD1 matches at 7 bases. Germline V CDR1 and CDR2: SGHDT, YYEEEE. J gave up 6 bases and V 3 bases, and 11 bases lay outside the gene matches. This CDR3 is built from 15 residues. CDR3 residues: CASSSSDRVVQTQYF. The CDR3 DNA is TGTGCCAGCAGCTCGTCCGACAGGGTTGTACAGACCCAGTACTTC.

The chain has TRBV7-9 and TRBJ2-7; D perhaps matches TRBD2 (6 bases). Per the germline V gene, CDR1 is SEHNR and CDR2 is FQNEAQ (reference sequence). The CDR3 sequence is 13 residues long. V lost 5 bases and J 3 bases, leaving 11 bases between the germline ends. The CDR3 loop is CASSLGTRYEQYF. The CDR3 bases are TGTGCCAGCAGCCTTGGGACTCGCTACGAGCAGTACTTC. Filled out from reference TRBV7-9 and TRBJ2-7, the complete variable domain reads DTGVSQNPRHKITKRGQNVTFRCDPISEHNRLYWYRQTLGQGPEFLTYFQNEAQLEKSRLLSDRFSAERPKGSFSTLEIQRTEQGDSAMYLCASSLGTRYEQYFGPGTRLTVT.

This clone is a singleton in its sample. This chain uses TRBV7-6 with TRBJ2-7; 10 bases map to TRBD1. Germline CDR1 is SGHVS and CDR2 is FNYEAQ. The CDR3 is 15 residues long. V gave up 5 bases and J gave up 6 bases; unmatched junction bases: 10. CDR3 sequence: CASSPRDRGTGEQYF. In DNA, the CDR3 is TGTGCCAGCAGCCCCCGGGACAGGGGCACTGGCGAGCAGTACTTC. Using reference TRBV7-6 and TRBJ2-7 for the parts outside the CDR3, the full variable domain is GAGVSQSPRYKVTKRGQDVALRCDPISGHVSLYWYRQALGQGPEFLTYFNYEAQQDKSGLPNDRFSAERPEGSISTLTIQRTEQRDSAMYRCASSPRDRGTGEQYFGPGTRLTVT.

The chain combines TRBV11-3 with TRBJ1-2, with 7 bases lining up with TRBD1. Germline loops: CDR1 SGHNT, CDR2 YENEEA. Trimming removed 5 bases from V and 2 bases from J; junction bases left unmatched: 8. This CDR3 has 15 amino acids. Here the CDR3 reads CASSPRTGANYGYTF. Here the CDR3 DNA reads TGTGCCAGCAGCCCCAGGACAGGTGCGAACTATGGCTACACCTTC. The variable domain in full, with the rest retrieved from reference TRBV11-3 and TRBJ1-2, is EAGVVQSPRYKIIEKKQPVAFWCNPISGHNTLYWYLQNLGQGPELLIRYENEEAVDDSQLPKDRFSAERLKGVDSTLKIQPAELGDSAVYLCASSPRTGANYGYTFGSGTRLTVV.

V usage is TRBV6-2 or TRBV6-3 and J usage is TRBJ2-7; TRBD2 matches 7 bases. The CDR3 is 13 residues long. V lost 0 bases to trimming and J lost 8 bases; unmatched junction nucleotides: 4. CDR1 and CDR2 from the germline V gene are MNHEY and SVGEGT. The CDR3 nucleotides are TGTGCCAGCAGTTACTCCCAGCGGGAACAGCAGTACGTC. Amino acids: CASSYSQREQQYV.

CDR3 sequence reads: CASSRDRVDGYTF. The CDR3 bases are TGTGCCAGCAGTCGGGACAGGGTGGATGGCTACACCTTC. V is TRBV6-2 or TRBV6-3 and J is TRBJ1-2; 9 nucleotides match TRBD1. Germline loops: CDR1 MNHEY, CDR2 SVGEGT. CDR3 size: 13 residues. V lost 5 bases to trimming and J lost 6 bases; unmatched junction nucleotides: 4.

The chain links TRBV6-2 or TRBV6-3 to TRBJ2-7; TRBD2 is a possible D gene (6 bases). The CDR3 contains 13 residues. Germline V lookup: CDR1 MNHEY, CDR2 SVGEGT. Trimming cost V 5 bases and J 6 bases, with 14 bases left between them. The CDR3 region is CASSPRGRTEQYV. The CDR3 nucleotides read TGTGCCAGCAGTCCCCGTGGGAGGACCGAGCAGTACGTC.